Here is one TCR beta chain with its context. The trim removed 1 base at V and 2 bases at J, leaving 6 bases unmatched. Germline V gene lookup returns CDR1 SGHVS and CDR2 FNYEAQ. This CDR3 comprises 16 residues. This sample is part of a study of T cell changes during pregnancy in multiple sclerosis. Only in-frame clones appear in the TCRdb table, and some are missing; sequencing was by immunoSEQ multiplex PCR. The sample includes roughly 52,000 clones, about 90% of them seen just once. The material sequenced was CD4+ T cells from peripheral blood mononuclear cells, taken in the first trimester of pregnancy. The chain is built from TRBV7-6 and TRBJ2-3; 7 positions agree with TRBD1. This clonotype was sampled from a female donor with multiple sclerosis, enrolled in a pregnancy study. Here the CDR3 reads CASSLEGATPTDTQYF. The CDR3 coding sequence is TGTGCCAGCAGCTTAGAGGGGGCCACCCCCACAGATACGCAGTATTTT.